The rows below give T cell receptor beta chains drawn from one sample of a study of blood T cells in healthy people across ages. TCRdb reprocessed the 5' RACE reads via MiXCR and lists one record per CDR3 protein. The table has some 760,000 distinct CDR3 sequences, around a quarter seen once. The sample was also reused in another study, on T cells of mothers and their children.

Sequenced sample: blood. Source of these receptors: a boy between 10 and 17 years old in good health. CDR3s include the opening cysteine and the closing phenylalanine or tryptophan. The D gene is left open where the match is weak. Clone size is not always given. Where it is, it says once, few, many or a class for expanded clones.

v_call	d_call	clone_size	j_call	cdr3_aa	cdr3_nt
TRBV27	.	once	TRBJ2-7	CASSLIGFDEQYF	TGTGCCAGCAGTTTAATAGGGTTCGACGAGCAGTACTTC
TRBV7-9	.	.	TRBJ2-2	CASGGGRNTGELFF	TGTGCCAGCGGCGGGGGCCGGAACACCGGGGAGCTGTTTTTT
TRBV20-1	.	.	TRBJ2-3	CSASQGEVTDTQYF	TGCAGTGCTAGCCAGGGAGAGGTCACAGATACGCAGTATTTT
TRBV4-3	TRBD1	few	TRBJ2-3	CASSQEGQGHPDTQYF	TGCGCCAGCAGCCAAGAAGGACAGGGACACCCAGATACGCAGTATTTT
TRBV28	TRBD2	.	TRBJ2-7	CASSTIAGPSYEQYF	TGTGCCAGCAGTACAATAGCGGGACCCTCCTACGAGCAGTACTTC
TRBV6-5	.	few	TRBJ1-5	CASSYGPMNQPQHF	TGTGCCAGCAGTTATGGCCCTATGAATCAGCCCCAGCATTTT
TRBV12-5	TRBD1	few	TRBJ1-2	CASAPDRGYGYTF	TGTGCTAGTGCCCCGGACAGGGGCTATGGCTACACCTTC
TRBV11-2	TRBD2	few	TRBJ2-1	CASSLDIGGSEQFF	TGTGCCAGCAGCTTAGATATCGGCGGGAGTGAGCAGTTCTTC
TRBV12-3/TRBV12-4	.	few	TRBJ1-2	CASSFHNVRYGYTF	TGTGCCAGCAGTTTCCATAACGTCCGCTATGGCTACACCTTC
TRBV4-1	TRBD1	.	TRBJ1-4	CASSQEQGFNEKLFF	TGCGCCAGCAGCCAAGAACAGGGGTTCAATGAAAAACTGTTTTTT